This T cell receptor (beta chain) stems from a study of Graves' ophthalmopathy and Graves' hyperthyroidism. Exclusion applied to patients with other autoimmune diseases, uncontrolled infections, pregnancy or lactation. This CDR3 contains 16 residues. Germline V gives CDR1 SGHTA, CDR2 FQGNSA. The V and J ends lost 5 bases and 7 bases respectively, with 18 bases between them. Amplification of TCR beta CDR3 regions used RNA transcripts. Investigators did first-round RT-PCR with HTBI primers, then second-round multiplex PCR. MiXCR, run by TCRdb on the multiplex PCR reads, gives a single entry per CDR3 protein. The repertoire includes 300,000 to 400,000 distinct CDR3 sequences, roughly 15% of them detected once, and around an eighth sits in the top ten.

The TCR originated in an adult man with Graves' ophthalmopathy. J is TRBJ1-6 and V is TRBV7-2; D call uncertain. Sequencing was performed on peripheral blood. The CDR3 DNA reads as TGTGCCAGCAGCCCCGTCGTAGGGTTGGGGAATTCACCCCTCCACTTT. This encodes CASSPVVGLGNSPLHF.